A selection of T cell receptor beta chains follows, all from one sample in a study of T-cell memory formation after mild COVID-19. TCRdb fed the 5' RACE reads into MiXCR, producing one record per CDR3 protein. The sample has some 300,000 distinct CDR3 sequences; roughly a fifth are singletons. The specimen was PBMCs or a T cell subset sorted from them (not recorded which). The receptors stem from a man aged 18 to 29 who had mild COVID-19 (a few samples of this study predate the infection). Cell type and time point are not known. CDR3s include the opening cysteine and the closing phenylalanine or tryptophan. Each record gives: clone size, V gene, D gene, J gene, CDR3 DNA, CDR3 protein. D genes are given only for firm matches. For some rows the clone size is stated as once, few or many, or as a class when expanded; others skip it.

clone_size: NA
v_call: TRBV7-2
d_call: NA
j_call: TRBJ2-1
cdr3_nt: TGTGCCAGCAGCTGGACGATTTACAATGAGCAGTTCTTC
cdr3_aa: CASSWTIYNEQFF

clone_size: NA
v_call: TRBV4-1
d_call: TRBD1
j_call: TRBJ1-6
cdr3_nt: TGCGCCAGCAGCCAACTGGGACAGGGGACGTCACCCCTCCACTTT
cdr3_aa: CASSQLGQGTSPLHF

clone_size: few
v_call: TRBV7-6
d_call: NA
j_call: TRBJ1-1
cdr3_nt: TGTGCCAGCAGCCAAAACAGGGTGAACACTGAAGCTTTCTTT
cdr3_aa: CASSQNRVNTEAFF

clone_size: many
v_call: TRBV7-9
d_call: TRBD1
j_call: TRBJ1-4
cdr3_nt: TGTGCCAGCAGCCCCGGACAGGGGAGGGCTAATGAAAAACTGTTTTTT
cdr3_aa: CASSPGQGRANEKLFF

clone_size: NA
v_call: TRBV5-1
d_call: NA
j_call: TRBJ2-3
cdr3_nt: TGCGCCAGCAGCTCACGGCAGGGTCGACCAGATACGCAGTATTTT
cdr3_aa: CASSSRQGRPDTQYF

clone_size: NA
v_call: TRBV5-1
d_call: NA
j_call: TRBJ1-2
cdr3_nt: TGCGCCAGCAGCTTGGAGCGCGGCTACTATGGCTACACCTTC
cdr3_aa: CASSLERGYYGYTF

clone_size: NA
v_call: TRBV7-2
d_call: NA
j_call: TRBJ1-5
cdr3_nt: TGTGCCAGCAGTCAAGGGACCGTGCTGCCCCAGCATTTT
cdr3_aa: CASSQGTVLPQHF

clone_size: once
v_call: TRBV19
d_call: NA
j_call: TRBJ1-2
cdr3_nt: TGTGCCAGCCACCGTGGGCTCACCAACTATGGCTACACCTTC
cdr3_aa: CASHRGLTNYGYTF

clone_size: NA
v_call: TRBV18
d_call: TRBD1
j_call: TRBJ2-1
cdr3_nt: TGTGCCAGCTCACCCGGGGGACAGGGGTTCAATGAGCAGTTCTTC
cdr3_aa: CASSPGGQGFNEQFF

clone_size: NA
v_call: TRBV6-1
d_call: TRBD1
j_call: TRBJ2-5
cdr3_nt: TGTGCCAGCAGTCCCACGGACAGGCCACTCCAAGAGACCCAGTACTTC
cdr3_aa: CASSPTDRPLQETQYF

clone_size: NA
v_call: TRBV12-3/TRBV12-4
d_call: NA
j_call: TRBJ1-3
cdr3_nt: TGTGCCAGCAGTCACGGGGGCTATGGAAACACCATATATTTT
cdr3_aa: CASSHGGYGNTIYF

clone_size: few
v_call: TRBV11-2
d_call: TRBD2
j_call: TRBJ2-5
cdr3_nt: TGTGCCAGCAGCCTAGATGCCGGGACTAGGAGTGAGACCCAGTACTTC
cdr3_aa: CASSLDAGTRSETQYF

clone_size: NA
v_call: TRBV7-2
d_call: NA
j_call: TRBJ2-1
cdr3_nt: TGTGCCAGCGGCGTGGGGAGGCCCTCCTACAATGAGCAGTTCTTC
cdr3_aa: CASGVGRPSYNEQFF

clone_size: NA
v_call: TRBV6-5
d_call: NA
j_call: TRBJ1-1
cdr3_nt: TGTGCCAGCAGTCGCCTCCGGGTGACAGAAGCTTTCTTT
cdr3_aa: CASSRLRVTEAFF

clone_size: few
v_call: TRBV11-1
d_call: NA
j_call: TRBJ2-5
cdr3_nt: TGTGCCAGCAGCTTACCTGGGGGGACACGAAACCAAGAGACCCAGTACTTC
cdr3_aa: CASSLPGGTRNQETQYF

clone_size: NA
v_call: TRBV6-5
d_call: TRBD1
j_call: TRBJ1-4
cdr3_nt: TGTGCCAGCAGTTACTCAGGGGGCTGGGAAAAACTGTTTTTT
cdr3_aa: CASSYSGGWEKLFF

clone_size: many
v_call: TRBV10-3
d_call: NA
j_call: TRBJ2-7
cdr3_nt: TGTGCCATCAGTGACACTAAGGGACGGATCGAGCAGTACTTC
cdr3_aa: CAISDTKGRIEQYF

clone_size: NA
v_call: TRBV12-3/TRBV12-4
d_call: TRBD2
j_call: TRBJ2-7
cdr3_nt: TGTGCCAGCAGTTTCCGGGGGGGACCCTACGAGCAGTACTTC
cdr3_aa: CASSFRGGPYEQYF

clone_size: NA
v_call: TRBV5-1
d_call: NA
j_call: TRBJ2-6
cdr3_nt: TGCGCCAGCAGCTTGGACGTCACCTTCTCTGGGGCCAACGTCCTGACTTTC
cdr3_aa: CASSLDVTFSGANVLTF

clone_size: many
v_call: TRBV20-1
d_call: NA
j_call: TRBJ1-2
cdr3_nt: TGCAGTGCTGCCGAGATTACGGCACGCTACACCTTC
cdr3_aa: CSAAEITARYTF

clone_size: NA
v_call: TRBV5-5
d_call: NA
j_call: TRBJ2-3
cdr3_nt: TGTGCCAGCCACCGTGGGGGGACCGGGGATACGCAGTATTTT
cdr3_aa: CASHRGGTGDTQYF

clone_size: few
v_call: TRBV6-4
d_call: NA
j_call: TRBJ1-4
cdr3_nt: TGTGCCAGCACCGACGGGATCTGGTTGGGTGAAAAACTGTTTTTT
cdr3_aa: CASTDGIWLGEKLFF

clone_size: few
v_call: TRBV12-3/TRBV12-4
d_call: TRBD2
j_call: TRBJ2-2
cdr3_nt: TGTGCCAGCAGGGGACTAGCTGACGCCGGGGAGCTGTTTTTT
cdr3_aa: CASRGLADAGELFF

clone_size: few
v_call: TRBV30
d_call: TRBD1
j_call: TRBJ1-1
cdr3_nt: TGTGCCTGGAGTGTAGGGACAGGGTGGACTGAAGCTTTCTTT
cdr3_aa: CAWSVGTGWTEAFF

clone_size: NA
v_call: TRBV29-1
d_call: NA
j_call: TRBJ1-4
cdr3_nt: TGCAGCGCATCACGCGGGGCAGGTGAAAAACTGTTTTTT
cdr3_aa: CSASRGAGEKLFF

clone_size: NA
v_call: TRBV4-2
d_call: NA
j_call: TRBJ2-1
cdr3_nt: TGTGCCAGCAGCCAGAAGGCGAACTACAATGAGCAGTTCTTC
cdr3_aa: CASSQKANYNEQFF

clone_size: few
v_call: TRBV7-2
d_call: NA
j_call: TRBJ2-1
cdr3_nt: TGTGCCAGCGCCCCCCGGTACAATGAGCAGTTCTTC
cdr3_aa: CASAPRYNEQFF

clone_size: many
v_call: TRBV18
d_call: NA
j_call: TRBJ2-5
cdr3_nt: TGTGCCAGCTCACCCTCGAGGGGGGACCAAGAGACCCAGTACTTC
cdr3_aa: CASSPSRGDQETQYF

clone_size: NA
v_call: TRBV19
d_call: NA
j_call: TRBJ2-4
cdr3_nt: TGTGCCAGTAGTATTAGTCCCCACGTTCAGTACTTC
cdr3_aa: CASSISPHVQYF

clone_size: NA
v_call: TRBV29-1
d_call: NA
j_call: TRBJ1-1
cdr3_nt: TGCAGCGTTCACAGGGAGTTGAACACTGAAGCTTTCTTT
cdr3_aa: CSVHRELNTEAFF

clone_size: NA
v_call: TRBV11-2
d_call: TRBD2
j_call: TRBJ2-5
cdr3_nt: TGTGCCAGCAGCCCCCGGACTAGCGCCGCCCAAGAGACCCAGTACTTC
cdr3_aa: CASSPRTSAAQETQYF

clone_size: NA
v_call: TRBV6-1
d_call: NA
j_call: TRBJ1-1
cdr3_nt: TGTGCCAGCAGTGAACCAGGGTTGGGCACTGAAGCTTTCTTT
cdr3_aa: CASSEPGLGTEAFF

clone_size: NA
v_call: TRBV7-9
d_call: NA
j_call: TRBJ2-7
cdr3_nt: TGTGCCAGCAGCTTTCCCCGGGAAACCTACGAGCAGTACTTC
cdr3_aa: CASSFPRETYEQYF

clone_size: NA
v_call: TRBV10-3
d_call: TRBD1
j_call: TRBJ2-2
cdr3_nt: TGTGCCATCAGTGTATCAGGGGGTCCGACCACCGGGGAGCTGTTTTTT
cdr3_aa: CAISVSGGPTTGELFF

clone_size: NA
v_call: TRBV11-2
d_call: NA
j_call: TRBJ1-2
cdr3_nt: TGTGCCAGCAGCTTGGACCCATCCGCTAACTATGGCTACACCTTC
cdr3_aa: CASSLDPSANYGYTF

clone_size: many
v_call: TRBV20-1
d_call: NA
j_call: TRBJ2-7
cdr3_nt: TGCAGTCTGTCCGGGGGCCACTACGAGCAGTACTTC
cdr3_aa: CSLSGGHYEQYF

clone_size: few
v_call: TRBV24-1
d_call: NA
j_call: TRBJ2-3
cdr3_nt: TGTGCCACCAGTTCACCCGGGACAACATTCACAGATACGCAGTATTTT
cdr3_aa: CATSSPGTTFTDTQYF

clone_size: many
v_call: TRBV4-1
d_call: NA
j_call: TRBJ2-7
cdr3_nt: TGCGCCAGCAGCTCCAGGGGCTACGAGCAGTACTTC
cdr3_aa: CASSSRGYEQYF

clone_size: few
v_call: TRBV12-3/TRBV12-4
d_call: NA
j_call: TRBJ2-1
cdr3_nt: TGTGCCAGCAGCCGTCGGGGGTACAATGAGCAGTTCTTC
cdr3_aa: CASSRRGYNEQFF

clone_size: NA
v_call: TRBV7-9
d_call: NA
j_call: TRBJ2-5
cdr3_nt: TGTGCCAGCAGCGATTACCGCCTGGGGCAGTACTTC
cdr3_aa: CASSDYRLGQYF

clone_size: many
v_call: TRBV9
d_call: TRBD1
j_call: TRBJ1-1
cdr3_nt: TGTGCCAGCAGCGTAGAGGACAGGGGGTGGGACACTGAAGCTTTCTTT
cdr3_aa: CASSVEDRGWDTEAFF

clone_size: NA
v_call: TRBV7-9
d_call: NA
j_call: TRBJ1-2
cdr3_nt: TGTGCCAGCACCCTCGACCGAGTATCGTCTGATGGCTACACCTTC
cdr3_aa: CASTLDRVSSDGYTF